One and the same sample provided the 20 T cell receptor beta chains below, sequenced in a study of PD-1 blockade in mismatch repair-deficient tumors. Some clones are missing from TCRdb's copy, which holds only in-frame ones; the method was immunoSEQ multiplex PCR. Here the sample spans approximately 110,000 clones, about three quarters being singletons. Here the sequenced sample was peripheral blood, taken 60 weeks after starting pembrolizumab. The receptors stem from an adult with mismatch repair-deficient cancer.

The chain employs TRBV18 and TRBJ2-7; D ambiguous. Trimming removed 0 bases at V and 6 bases at J, with 12 bases between. The CDR3 contains 14 residues. From germline, CDR1 is KGHSH and CDR2 LQKENI. CDR3 in amino acids: CASSPPGVLVEQYF. The CDR3 nucleotides read TGTGCCAGCTCACCACCCGGAGTTCTGGTCGAGCAGTACTTC.

This clone was found a few times. The chain joins TRBV12-5 to TRBJ1-5, with a tentative D call TRBD1 (5 bases). V lost 6 bases and J lost 4, with 25 bases in between. Per the germline V gene, CDR1 is LGHNT and CDR2 is FRNRAP. The CDR3 length is 18 residues. DNA for the CDR3: TGTGCTAGTGGCTTCATACCGGGACTGCGGTCTCTTAATCAGCCCCAGCATTTT. Its protein product is CASGFIPGLRSLNQPQHF.

The chain employs TRBV5-1 and TRBJ2-3; TRBD2 matches 8 bases. The germline CDR1 and CDR2 sequences are SGHRS and YFSETQ. This CDR3 comprises 17 residues. Losses at the gene ends were 0 bases for V and 4 bases for J; bases not matched to a gene: 10. The DNA of the CDR3 is TGCGCCAGCAGCTTGGTTTCGGGAGGGCGAGGAGCAGATACGCAGTATTTT. It specifies CASSLVSGGRGADTQYF.

This chain connects TRBV21-1 to TRBJ2-2; the table gives TRBD2 as D, unverified against the DNA. TRBV21-1 is deemed a pseudogene. The CDR3 contains 20 residues. The CDR3 reads CASSKPGPPKLTSDTGELFF. The CDR3 region has the DNA TGTGCCAGCAGCAAACCCGGGCCGCCTAAATTGACTAGCGACACCGGGGAGCTGTTTTTT.

The chain couples TRBV5-1 to TRBJ2-7, with 10 bases identical to TRBD2. The trim removed 2 bases at V and 6 bases at J, leaving 11 bases unmatched. CDR1 is SGHRS and CDR2 is YFSETQ in the germline V gene. The CDR3 covers 16 residues. The CDR3 nucleotides are TGCGCCAGCAGCTTTTTCCCACTAGTAGCGGGGGGCGAGCAGTACTTC. It specifies CASSFFPLVAGGEQYF.

The V gene is TRBV10-3, the J gene TRBJ1-2; 7 bases align to TRBD1. Trimming took 0 bases from V and 4 from J; bases not matched to a gene: 14. CDR3 size: 18 residues. Germline CDR1 ENHRY, CDR2 SYGVKD. In nucleotides, the CDR3 is TGTGCCATCAGTGAGTCGATTGCAGGGGGGGGAGTGACCTATGGCTACACCTTC. Its translation: CAISESIAGGGVTYGYTF.

In its sample, this clone was seen many times. Within the sample, other DNA sequences also encode this same CDR3. This chain joins TRBV4-3 and TRBJ2-7; 7 bases map to TRBD1. The CDR3 loop spans 14 amino acids. The junction had 3 bases not matched to a gene; V was cut back by 1 base and J by 3 bases. Germline loops: CDR1 LGHNA, CDR2 YSLEER. CDR3: CASSQGQGSYEQYF. CDR3 nucleotide sequence: TGCGCCAGCAGCCAAGGACAGGGTAGCTACGAGCAGTACTTC.

The genes are TRBV6-1 and TRBJ2-2; D unresolved. Germline V gene lookup returns CDR1 MNHNS and CDR2 SASEGT. The CDR3 length is 15 residues. V lost 1 base to trimming and J lost 6 bases, with 12 bases between them. CDR3 residues: CASSEGRHWAGELFF. The DNA for the CDR3 is TGTGCCAGCAGTGAAGGCAGGCACTGGGCCGGGGAGCTGTTTTTT.

This chain uses TRBV21-1 with TRBJ2-3; TRBD2, as called in the table, went unchecked against the DNA. TRBV21-1 is marked as a pseudogene. This CDR3 comprises 14 residues. CDR3 coding DNA: TGTGCCAGCAGCGTTAGCGGGAGCAGGGATACGCAGTATTTT. It codes for CASSVSGSRDTQYF.

The genes are TRBV11-2 and TRBJ2-3, with D possibly TRBD1 on 5 matching bases. The length of the CDR3 is 17 residues. The ends were cut back, 1 base at V and 3 bases at J, with 17 bases in the middle. Germline lookup yields CDR1 SGHAT and CDR2 FQNNGV. The CDR3 sequence is CASSLVGAQGRTDTQYF. CDR3 sequence (DNA): TGTGCCAGCAGCTTAGTAGGGGCCCAGGGTCGGACAGATACGCAGTATTTT.

This clone is a singleton in its sample. The V gene is TRBV7-3, the J gene TRBJ2-5; TRBD2 is a possible D gene (5 bases). The germline CDR1 and CDR2 sequences are SGHTA and FQGTGA. The CDR3 is made up of 14 amino acids. V shed 5 bases and J shed 4 bases, with 14 bases lying between them. DNA for the CDR3: TGTGCCAGCAGCCCAACCGGGATCGCAGAGACCCAGTACTTC. Protein: CASSPTGIAETQYF.

A note on this clone: One end of the junction is discordant with germline, which a read error may explain. The rearrangement links TRBV19 to TRBJ1-1; D possibly corresponds to TRBD1 (5 bases). Germline V CDR1 and CDR2: LNHDA, SQIVND (reference sequence). The CDR3 spans 14 residues. Here the CDR3 DNA reads TGTGCCAGTAGCATAGGAGGGGTGGGCACTGAAGCTTTCTTT. This encodes CASSIGGVGTEAFF.

This sequence joins TRBV7-9 and TRBJ1-3, with 7 bases matching TRBD1. After removal of 5 bases from V and 1 base from J, the junction contained 5 bases not matched to a gene. The CDR3 extends over 15 amino acids. Germline V CDR1 and CDR2: SEHNR, FQNEAQ (reference sequence). The CDR3 bases are TGTGCCAGCAGCCAGGGGACAGTATCTGGAAACACCATATATTTT. It translates to CASSQGTVSGNTIYF.

Only a few counts were recorded for this clone. The V and J genes are TRBV18 and TRBJ1-5; 10 nucleotides align to TRBD1. Germline V gene sequence: CDR1 KGHSH, CDR2 LQKENI. Germline trimming cut 3 bases from V and 2 bases from J; bases unmatched to any gene: 4. The CDR3 contains 16 residues. CDR3 sequence reads: CASSPSGTGGNQPQHF. The CDR3 DNA reads as TGTGCCAGCTCACCCTCCGGGACAGGGGGCAATCAGCCCCAGCATTTT.

The chain combines TRBV19 with TRBJ2-3; D uncertain. Trimming left V 8 bases short and J 1 base short, with 16 bases between. Germline V gene sequence: CDR1 LNHDA, CDR2 SQIVND (reference sequence). The CDR3 is 15 residues long. The CDR3 sequence: CASGLDESRTDTQYF. The DNA for the CDR3 is TGTGCCAGTGGCCTTGATGAGTCGCGCACAGATACGCAGTATTTT. The variable domain in full, with the rest retrieved from reference TRBV19 and TRBJ2-3, is DGGITQSPKYLFRKEGQNVTLSCEQNLNHDAMYWYRQDPGQGLRLIYYSQIVNDFQKGDIAEGYSVSREKKESFPLTVTSAQKNPTAFYLCASGLDESRTDTQYFGPGTRLTVL.

The chain couples TRBV27 to TRBJ2-1, with 7 nucleotides matching TRBD2. The CDR3 extends over 17 amino acids. The germline V gene has CDR1 MNHEY and CDR2 SMNVEV (reference sequence). Unmatched junction bases numbered 9, after V lost 4 bases and J lost 0 bases. The DNA for the CDR3 is TGTGCCAGCAGTTCCCTGGCGGGAGAGAGCTCCTACAATGAGCAGTTCTTC. It codes for CASSSLAGESSYNEQFF.

About this clone itself: Other nucleotide sequences from this sample produce the same CDR3. The chain joins TRBV2 to TRBJ1-5, with TRBD1 as a possible D gene (6 bases). The CDR3 sequence is 15 residues long. V dropped 1 base and J dropped 2 bases, with 9 bases sitting between them. Germline CDR1 and CDR2: SNHLY and FYNNEI. The CDR3 region is CASSEGKGGNQPQHF. CDR3 nucleotides: TGTGCCAGCAGTGAAGGGAAGGGGGGCAATCAGCCCCAGCATTTT.

The chain links TRBV27 to TRBJ2-1, with D maybe TRBD1 (6 bases). This CDR3 region has 20 residues. V gave up 7 bases and J gave up 2 bases, with 30 bases separating them. From germline, CDR1 is MNHEY and CDR2 SMNVEV (reference sequence). The CDR3 loop reads CASTLYKGVGAMSPYNEQFF. In DNA, the CDR3 is TGTGCCAGCACCCTATATAAGGGGGTAGGGGCTATGTCTCCCTACAATGAGCAGTTCTTC.

This chain links TRBV4-3 with TRBJ1-4; D remains unclear. V was clipped by 0 bases and J by 4 bases, with 9 bases between them. The CDR3 runs to 15 residues. Germline loops: CDR1 LGHNA, CDR2 YSLEER. DNA for the CDR3: TGCGCCAGCAGCCAAGAAAGATCATATAATGAAAAACTGTTTTTT. Amino acids: CASSQERSYNEKLFF.

V is TRBV7-3 and J is TRBJ1-2; 10 bases line up with TRBD1. The V segment lost 2 bases and the J segment 6 bases; nucleotides outside the gene matches: 3. The CDR3 extends over 14 amino acids. Germline V gene sequence: CDR1 SGHTA, CDR2 FQGTGA. The chain's CDR3 is CASSLPGTGDGYTF. In DNA, the CDR3 is TGTGCCAGCAGCTTACCCGGGACAGGGGATGGCTACACCTTC.